Detailed here is one TCR beta chain. The V gene's germline CDR1 is SGHDN and CDR2 FVKESK. With 0 bases clipped from V and 7 bases from J, the junction kept 12 bases outside the gene matches. The length of the CDR3 is 18 residues. This record comes from a study of blood T cell repertoires in COVID-19. Across the study: Samples representing acute and convalescent COVID-19 were sourced from the United States, Italy and Spain. Sample material is recorded as cDNA or gDNA derived from T cells, B-cell-depleted T cells, or PBMCs.

In the original workflow: Reference gene primers were amplified, and this amplification served to estimate nucleated cell counts. Assay used: immunoSEQ multiplex PCR; TCRdb lists only in-frame clones, some missing. Clone size and V and J calls were adopted from that table, with D and trimming inferred from the DNA. The sample records tens of thousands of clones, about 89% being singletons. This clonotype originated in a man in his forties or fifties with active or convalescent COVID-19. The chain couples TRBV14 to TRBJ2-1; 10 bases agree with TRBD2. Sequencing used peripheral blood. CDR3 nucleotide sequence: TGTGCCAGCAGCCAAGATTCGGCTAGCGGGGGACTTAGGAATGAGCAGTTCTTC. Protein sequence: CASSQDSASGGLRNEQFF.